This T cell receptor (beta chain) originates from a study of T cell repertoires in cytomegalovirus infection. As for the study in general: A matching HLA type, together with CMV infection, was signaled by public TCR beta signatures.

V lost 5 bases and J 1 base, leaving 11 bases between the germline ends. Germline V lookup: CDR1 MNHEY, CDR2 SVGEGT. The CDR3 extends over 14 amino acids. This clonotype was observed many times. What it recognizes is unknown. TCRdb passed the reads through MiXCR, listing each CDR3 protein once. The table shows some 220,000 distinct CDR3 sequences, with about 7% occurring only once. Points from the study as a whole: Across the ex vivo response, the dominant clonotypes were HLA-C-restricted CMV-specific TCR beta clonotypes. Public TCR beta family frequency separated CMV-and-HLA carriers, including in an independent cohort.

The TCR was taken from a human donor in good health (CMV status not recorded). Some clones in this sample may be carry-over from other donors' samples. This chain connects TRBV6-2 or TRBV6-3 to TRBJ1-2; D might be TRBD1 (5 bases). Source material: PBMCs. The DNA for the CDR3 is TGTGCCAGCAGTCCTCTTGACAGTAACTATGGCTACACCTTC. The encoded protein is CASSPLDSNYGYTF.